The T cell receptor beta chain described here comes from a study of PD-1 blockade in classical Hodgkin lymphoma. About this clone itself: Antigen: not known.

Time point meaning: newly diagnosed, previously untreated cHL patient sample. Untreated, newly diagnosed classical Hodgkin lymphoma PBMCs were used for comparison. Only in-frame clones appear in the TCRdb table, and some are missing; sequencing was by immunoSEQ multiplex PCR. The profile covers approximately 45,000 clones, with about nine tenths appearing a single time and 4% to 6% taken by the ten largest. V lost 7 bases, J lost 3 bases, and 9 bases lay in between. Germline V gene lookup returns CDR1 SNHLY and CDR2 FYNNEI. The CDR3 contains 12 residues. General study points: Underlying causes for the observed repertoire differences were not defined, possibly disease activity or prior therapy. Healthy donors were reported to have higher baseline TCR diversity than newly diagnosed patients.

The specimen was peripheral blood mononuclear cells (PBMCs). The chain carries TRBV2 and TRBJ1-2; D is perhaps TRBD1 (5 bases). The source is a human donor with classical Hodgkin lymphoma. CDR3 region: CASIGTDYGYTF. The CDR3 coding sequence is TGTGCCAGCATAGGGACGGACTATGGCTACACCTTC.